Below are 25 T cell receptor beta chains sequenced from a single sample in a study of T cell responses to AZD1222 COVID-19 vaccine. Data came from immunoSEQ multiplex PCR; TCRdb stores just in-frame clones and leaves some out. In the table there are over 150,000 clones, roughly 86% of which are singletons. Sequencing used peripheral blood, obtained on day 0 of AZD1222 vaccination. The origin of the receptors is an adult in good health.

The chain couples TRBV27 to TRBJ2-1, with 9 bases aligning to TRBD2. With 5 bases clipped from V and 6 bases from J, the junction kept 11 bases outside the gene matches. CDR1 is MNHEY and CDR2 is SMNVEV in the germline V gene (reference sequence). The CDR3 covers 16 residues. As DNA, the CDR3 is TGTGCCAGCAGTGCCTATAGCGGGAGAAGAAGCAATGAGCAGTTCTTC. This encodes CASSAYSGRRSNEQFF.

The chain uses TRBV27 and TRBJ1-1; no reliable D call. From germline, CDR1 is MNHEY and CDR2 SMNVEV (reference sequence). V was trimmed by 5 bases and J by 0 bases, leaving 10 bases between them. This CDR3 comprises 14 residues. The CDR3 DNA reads TGTGCCAGCAGTAAAGGCCGTGTGAACACTGAAGCTTTCTTT. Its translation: CASSKGRVNTEAFF.

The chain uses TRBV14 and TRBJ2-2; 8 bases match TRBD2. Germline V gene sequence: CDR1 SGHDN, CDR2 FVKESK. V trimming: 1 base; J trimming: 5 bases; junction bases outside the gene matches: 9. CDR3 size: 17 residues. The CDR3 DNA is TGTGCCAGCAGCCAAGTTCATTCCGGGAGGGAGACCGGGGAGCTGTTTTTT. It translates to CASSQVHSGRETGELFF.

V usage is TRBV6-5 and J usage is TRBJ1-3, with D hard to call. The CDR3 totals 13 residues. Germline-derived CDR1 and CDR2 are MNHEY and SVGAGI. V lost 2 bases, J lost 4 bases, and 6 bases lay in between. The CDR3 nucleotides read TGTGCCAGCAGTTACCAGCGAGGAAACACCATATATTTT. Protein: CASSYQRGNTIYF.

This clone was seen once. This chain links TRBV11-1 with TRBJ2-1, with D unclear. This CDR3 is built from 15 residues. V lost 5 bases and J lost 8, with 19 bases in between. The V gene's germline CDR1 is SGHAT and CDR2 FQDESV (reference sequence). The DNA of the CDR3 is TGTGCCAGCAGCCCTCGAAGAGAAGAGCTCTATGAGCAGTTCTTC. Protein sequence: CASSPRREELYEQFF.

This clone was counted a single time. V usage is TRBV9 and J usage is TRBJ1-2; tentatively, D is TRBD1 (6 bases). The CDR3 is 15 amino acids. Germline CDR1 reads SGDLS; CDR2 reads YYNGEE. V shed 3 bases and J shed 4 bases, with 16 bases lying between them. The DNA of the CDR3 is TGTGCCAGCAGCGCCGCTCAGGGGCGCCCCTATGGCTACACCTTC. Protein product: CASSAAQGRPYGYTF.

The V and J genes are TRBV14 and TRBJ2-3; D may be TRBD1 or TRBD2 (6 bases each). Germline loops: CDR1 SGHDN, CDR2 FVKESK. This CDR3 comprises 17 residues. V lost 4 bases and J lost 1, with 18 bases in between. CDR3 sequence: CASSPRGFGGGTDTQYF. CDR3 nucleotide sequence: TGTGCCAGCAGCCCGCGGGGCTTCGGGGGCGGCACAGATACGCAGTATTTT.

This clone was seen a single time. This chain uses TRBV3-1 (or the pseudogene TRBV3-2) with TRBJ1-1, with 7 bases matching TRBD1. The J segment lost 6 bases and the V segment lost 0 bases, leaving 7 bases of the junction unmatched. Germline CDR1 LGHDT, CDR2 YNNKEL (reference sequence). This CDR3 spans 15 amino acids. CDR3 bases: TGTGCCAGCAGCCAAGATTTGGAGGGGGCAGCTGAAGCTTTCTTT. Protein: CASSQDLEGAAEAFF.

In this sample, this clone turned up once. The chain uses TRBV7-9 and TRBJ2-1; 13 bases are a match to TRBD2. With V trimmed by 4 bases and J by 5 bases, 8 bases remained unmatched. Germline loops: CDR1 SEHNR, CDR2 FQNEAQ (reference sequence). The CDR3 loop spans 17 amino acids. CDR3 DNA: TGTGCCAGCAGCTATAGACTGGGACTAGCGGGGAACAATGAGCAGTTCTTC. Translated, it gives CASSYRLGLAGNNEQFF. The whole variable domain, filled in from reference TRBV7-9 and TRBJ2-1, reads DTGVSQNPRHKITKRGQNVTFRCDPISEHNRLYWYRQTLGQGPEFLTYFQNEAQLEKSRLLSDRFSAERPKGSFSTLEIQRTEQGDSAMYLCASSYRLGLAGNNEQFFGPGTRLTVL.

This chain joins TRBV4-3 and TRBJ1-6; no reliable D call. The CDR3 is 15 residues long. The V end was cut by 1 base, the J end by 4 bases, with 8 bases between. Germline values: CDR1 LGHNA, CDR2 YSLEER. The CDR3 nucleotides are TGCGCCAGCAGCCAAGGGCGGGAATATAATTCACCCCTCCACTTT. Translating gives CASSQGREYNSPLHF.

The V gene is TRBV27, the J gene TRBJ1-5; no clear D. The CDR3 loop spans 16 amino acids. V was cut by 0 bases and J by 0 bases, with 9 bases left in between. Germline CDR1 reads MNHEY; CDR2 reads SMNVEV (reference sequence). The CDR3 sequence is CASSLSGTYSNQPQHF. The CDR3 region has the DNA TGTGCCAGCAGTTTATCCGGAACATATAGCAATCAGCCCCAGCATTTT.

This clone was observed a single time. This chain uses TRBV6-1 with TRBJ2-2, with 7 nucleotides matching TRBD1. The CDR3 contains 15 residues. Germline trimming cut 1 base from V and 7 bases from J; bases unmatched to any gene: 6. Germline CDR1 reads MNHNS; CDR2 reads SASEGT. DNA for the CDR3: TGTGCCAGCAGTGAAGGGAAGGGGGCCATCGGGGAGCTGTTTTTT. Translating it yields CASSEGKGAIGELFF.

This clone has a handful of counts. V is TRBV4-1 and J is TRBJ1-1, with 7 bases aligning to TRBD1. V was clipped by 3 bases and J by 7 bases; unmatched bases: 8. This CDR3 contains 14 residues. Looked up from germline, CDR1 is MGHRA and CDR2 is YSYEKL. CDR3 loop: CASSHGPGQVEAFF. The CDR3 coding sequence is TGCGCCAGCAGCCACGGACCCGGACAGGTTGAAGCTTTCTTT.

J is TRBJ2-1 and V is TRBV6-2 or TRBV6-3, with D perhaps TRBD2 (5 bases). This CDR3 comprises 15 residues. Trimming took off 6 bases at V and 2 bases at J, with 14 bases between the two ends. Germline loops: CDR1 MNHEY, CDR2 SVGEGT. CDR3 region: CASSSPWETYNEQFF. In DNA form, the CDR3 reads TGTGCCAGCAGCTCTCCATGGGAGACCTACAATGAGCAGTTCTTC.

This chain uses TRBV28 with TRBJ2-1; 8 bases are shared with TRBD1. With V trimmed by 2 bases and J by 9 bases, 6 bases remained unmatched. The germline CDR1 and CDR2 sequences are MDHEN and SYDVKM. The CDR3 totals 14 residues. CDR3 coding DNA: TGTGCCAGCAGTTTAGGGGACAGGAAAAGTGAGCAGTTCTTC. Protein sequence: CASSLGDRKSEQFF.

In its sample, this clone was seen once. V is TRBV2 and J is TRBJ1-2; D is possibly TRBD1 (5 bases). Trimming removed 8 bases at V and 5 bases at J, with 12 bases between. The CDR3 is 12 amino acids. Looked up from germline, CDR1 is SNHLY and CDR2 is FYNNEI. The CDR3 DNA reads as TGTGCCAGCTCTCTGGGGGGATATGGCTACACCTTC. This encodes CASSLGGYGYTF. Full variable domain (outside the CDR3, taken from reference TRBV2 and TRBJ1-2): EPEVTQTPSHQVTQMGQEVILRCVPISNHLYFYWYRQILGQKVEFLVSFYNNEISEKSEIFDDQFSVERPDGSNFTLKIRSTKLEDSAMYFCASSLGGYGYTFGSGTRLTVV.

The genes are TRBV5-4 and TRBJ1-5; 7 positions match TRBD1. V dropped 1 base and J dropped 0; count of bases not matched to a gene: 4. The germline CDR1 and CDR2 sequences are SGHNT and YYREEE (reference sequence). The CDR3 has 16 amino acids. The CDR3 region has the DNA TGTGCCAGCAGCTTGTGGGACAGCCCTAGCAATCAGCCCCAGCATTTT. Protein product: CASSLWDSPSNQPQHF.

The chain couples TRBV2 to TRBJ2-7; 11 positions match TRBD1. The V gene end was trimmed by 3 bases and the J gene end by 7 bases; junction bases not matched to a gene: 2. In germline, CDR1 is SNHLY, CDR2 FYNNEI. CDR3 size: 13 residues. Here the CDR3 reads CASSEDRGREQYF. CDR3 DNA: TGTGCCAGCAGTGAGGACAGGGGGCGAGAGCAGTACTTC.

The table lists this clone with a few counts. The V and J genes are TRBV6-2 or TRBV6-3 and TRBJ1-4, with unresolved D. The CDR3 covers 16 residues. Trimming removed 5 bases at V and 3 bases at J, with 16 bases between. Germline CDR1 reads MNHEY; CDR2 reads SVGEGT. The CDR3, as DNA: TGTGCCAGCAGTAGGACTGTGGGCGCCCCTAATGAAAAACTGTTTTTT. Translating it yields CASSRTVGAPNEKLFF.

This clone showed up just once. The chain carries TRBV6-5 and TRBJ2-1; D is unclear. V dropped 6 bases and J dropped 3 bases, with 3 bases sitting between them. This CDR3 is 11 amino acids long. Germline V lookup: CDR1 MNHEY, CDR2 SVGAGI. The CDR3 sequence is CASRHYNEQFF. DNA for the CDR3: TGTGCCAGCAGACACTACAATGAGCAGTTCTTC.

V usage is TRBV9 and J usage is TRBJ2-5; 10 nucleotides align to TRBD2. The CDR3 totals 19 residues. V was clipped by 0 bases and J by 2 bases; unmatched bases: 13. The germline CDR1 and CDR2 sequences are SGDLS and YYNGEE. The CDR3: CASSVATSRLAGDQETQYF. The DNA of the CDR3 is TGTGCCAGCAGCGTAGCTACTTCAAGGCTAGCGGGAGATCAAGAGACCCAGTACTTC.

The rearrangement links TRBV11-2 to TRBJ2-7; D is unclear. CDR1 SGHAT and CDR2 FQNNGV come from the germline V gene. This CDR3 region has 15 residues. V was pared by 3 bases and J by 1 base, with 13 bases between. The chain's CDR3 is CASSLGKVRSYEQYF. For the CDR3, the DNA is TGTGCCAGCAGCTTGGGGAAAGTCCGGTCCTACGAGCAGTACTTC.

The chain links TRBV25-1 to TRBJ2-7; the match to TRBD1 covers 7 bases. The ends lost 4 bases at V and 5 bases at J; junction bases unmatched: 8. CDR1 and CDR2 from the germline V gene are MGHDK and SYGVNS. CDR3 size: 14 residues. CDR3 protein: CASSAEQGSHEQYF. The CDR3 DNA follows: TGTGCCAGCAGTGCCGAACAGGGGTCCCACGAGCAGTACTTC.

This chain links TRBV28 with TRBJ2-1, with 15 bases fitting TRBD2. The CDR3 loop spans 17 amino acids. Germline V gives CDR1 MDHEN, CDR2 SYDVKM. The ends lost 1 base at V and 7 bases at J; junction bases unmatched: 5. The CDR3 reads CASSLYRGTSGGNEQFF. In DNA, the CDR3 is TGTGCCAGCAGTTTATATCGCGGGACTAGCGGGGGGAATGAGCAGTTCTTC.

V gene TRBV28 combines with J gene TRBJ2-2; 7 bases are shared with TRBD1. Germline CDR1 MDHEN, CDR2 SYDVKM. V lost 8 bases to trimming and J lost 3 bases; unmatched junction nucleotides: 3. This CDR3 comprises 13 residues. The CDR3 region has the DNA TGTGCCAGCTGGGACAGACACACCGGGGAGCTGTTTTTT. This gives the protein CASWDRHTGELFF.